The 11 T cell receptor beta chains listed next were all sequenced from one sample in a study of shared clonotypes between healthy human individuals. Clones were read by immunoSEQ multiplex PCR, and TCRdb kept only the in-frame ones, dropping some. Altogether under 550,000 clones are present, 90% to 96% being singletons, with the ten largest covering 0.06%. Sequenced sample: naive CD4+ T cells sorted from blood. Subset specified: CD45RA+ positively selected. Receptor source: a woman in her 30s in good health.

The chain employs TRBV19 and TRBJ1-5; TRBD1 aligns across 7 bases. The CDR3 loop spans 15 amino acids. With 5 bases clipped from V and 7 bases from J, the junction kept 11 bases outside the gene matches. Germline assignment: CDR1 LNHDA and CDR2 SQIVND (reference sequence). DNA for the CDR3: TGTGCCAGTAGTCCGGGGGGGACAGTCGGACAGCCCCAGCATTTT. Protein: CASSPGGTVGQPQHF.

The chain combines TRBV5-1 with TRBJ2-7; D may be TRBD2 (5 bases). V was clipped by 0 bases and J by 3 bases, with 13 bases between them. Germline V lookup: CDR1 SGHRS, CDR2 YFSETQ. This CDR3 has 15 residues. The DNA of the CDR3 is TGCGCCAGCAGCTTGGTGACTGGAGGTGACTACGAGCAGTACTTC. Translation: CASSLVTGGDYEQYF.

CDR3 amino acids: CASSTRLAGMPGELFF. The CDR3 nucleotides are TGTGCCAGCAGCACCCGACTAGCGGGAATGCCCGGGGAGCTGTTTTTT. The V call is TRBV28, the J call TRBJ2-2, with 11 nucleotides matching TRBD2. The CDR3 has 16 residues. Germline CDR1 MDHEN, CDR2 SYDVKM. J gave up 6 bases and V 6 bases, and 9 bases lay outside the gene matches.

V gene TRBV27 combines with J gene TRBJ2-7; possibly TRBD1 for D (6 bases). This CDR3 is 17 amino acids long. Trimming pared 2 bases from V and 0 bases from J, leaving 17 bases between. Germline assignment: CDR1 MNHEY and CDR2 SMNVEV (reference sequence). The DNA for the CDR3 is TGTGCCAGCAGTTTAGGGGGTGGCTCAGGGGCCTCCTACGAGCAGTACTTC. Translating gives CASSLGGGSGASYEQYF.

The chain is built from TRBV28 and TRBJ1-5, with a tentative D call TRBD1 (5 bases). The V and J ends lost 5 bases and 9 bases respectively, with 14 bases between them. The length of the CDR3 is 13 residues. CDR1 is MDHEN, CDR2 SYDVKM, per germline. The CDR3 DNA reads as TGTGCCAGCAGTCAGGGAGGCAAGGGGCCCCAGCATTTT. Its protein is CASSQGGKGPQHF.

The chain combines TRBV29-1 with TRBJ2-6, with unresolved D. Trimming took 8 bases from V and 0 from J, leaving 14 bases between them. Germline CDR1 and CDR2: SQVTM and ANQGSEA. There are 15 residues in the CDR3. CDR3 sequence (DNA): TGCAGCATAATAGGACGGTCCTCTGGGGCCAACGTCCTGACTTTC. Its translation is CSIIGRSSGANVLTF. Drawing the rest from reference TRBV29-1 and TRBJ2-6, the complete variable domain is SAVISQKPSRDICQRGTSLTIQCQVDSQVTMMFWYRQQPGQSLTLIATANQGSEATYESGFVIDKFPISRPNLTFSTLTVSNMSPEDSSIYLCSIIGRSSGANVLTFGAGSRLTVL.

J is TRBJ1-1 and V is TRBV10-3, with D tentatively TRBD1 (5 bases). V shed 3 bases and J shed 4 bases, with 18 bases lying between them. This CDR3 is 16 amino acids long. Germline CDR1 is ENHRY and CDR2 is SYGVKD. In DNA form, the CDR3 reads TGTGCCATCAGTGATGCCCGGGGGATGGTGATCACTGAAGCTTTCTTT. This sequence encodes CAISDARGMVITEAFF.

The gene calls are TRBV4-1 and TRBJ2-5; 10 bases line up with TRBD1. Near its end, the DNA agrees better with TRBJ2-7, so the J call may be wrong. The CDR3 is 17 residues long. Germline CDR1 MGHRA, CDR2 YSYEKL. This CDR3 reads CASSPPLSRTGGYEQYF. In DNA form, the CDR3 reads TGCGCCAGCAGCCCTCCATTGAGTAGGACAGGGGGCTACGAGCAGTACTTC.

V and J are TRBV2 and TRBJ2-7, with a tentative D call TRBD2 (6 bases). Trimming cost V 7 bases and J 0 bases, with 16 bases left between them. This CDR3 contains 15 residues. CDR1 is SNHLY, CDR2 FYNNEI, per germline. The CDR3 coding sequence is TGTGCCAGCAACCGACTCTCGACTAGCTCCTACGAGCAGTACTTC. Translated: CASNRLSTSSYEQYF.

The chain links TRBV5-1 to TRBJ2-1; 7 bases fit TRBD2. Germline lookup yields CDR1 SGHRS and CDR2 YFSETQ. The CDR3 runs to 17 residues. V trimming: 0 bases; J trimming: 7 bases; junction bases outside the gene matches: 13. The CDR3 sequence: CASSLAVIGGSRNEQFF. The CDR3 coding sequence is TGCGCCAGCAGCTTGGCAGTTATTGGCGGGAGTAGGAATGAGCAGTTCTTC.

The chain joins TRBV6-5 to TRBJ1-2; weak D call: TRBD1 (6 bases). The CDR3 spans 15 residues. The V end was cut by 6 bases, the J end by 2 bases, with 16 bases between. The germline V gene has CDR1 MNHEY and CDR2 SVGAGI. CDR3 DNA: TGTGCCAGCAGAAACGGACAGCCGGGGAACTATGGCTACACCTTC. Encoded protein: CASRNGQPGNYGYTF.